The 20 T cell receptor beta chains presented below share a single source sample, sequenced in a study of T cell responses to AZD1222 COVID-19 vaccine. Sequenced by immunoSEQ multiplex PCR; TCRdb stores in-frame clones only, minus some. The sample has 150,000 or so clones, about nine tenths seen once. Sequences were derived from peripheral blood, sampled 28 days after the second AZD1222 dose. The receptors originated from an adult who received the AZD1222 COVID-19 vaccine.

A few counts support this clone. CDR3 region: CASSETQGSQTQYF. CDR3 sequence (DNA): TGTGCCAGCAGTGAGACACAGGGGAGCCAGACCCAGTACTTC. This chain connects TRBV2 to TRBJ2-5; TRBD1 matches 7 bases. J lost 6 bases, V lost 3 bases, and 7 bases had no gene match. The CDR3 is 14 residues long. CDR1 is SNHLY and CDR2 is FYNNEI in the germline V gene.

The chain joins TRBV4-2 to TRBJ2-2; 13 nucleotides line up with TRBD2. The CDR3 covers 17 residues. CDR1 LGHNA and CDR2 YNFKEQ come from the germline V gene. The V gene end was trimmed by 1 base and the J gene end by 5 bases; junction bases not matched to a gene: 4. The CDR3 protein is CASSQGTSGSGTGELFF. CDR3 sequence (DNA): TGTGCCAGCAGCCAAGGGACTAGCGGGAGTGGGACCGGGGAGCTGTTTTTT.

The rearrangement uses TRBV9 and TRBJ2-3; a possible D gene is TRBD1 (5 bases). CDR3 length equals 14 residues. Trimming cost V 0 bases and J 6 bases, with 11 bases left between them. The germline gives CDR1 SGDLS, CDR2 YYNGEE. CDR3 protein: CASSVAKPGDTQYF. The CDR3 DNA sequence: TGTGCCAGCAGCGTAGCTAAACCAGGGGATACGCAGTATTTT.

V gene TRBV9 combines with J gene TRBJ1-6, with 8 bases aligning to TRBD1. From germline, CDR1 is SGDLS and CDR2 YYNGEE. This CDR3 has 17 residues. The V gene end was trimmed by 3 bases and the J gene end by 0 bases; junction bases not matched to a gene: 5. CDR3 bases: TGTGCCAGCAGCGCGAGACAGGGGTACTCCTATAATTCACCCCTCCACTTT. As protein: CASSARQGYSYNSPLHF.

This clone was recorded a few times. The V call is TRBV6-2 or TRBV6-3, the J call TRBJ2-7; 7 bases are a match to TRBD1. Germline trimming cut 2 bases from V and 4 bases from J; bases unmatched to any gene: 8. CDR1 and CDR2 (germline): MNHEY, SVGEGT. The CDR3 spans 15 residues. The CDR3 coding sequence is TGTGCCAGCAGTTACCTAGGGACAGCGCTTTACGAGCAGTACTTC. Translating gives CASSYLGTALYEQYF.

This chain's CDR3 is CASSPRDRRPEQYF. The CDR3 DNA reads TGTGCCAGCAGCCCCCGGGACAGGCGACCCGAGCAGTACTTC. The rearrangement uses TRBV5-5 and TRBJ2-7; 8 bases agree with TRBD1. CDR3 size: 14 residues. CDR1 SGHKS and CDR2 YYEKEE come from the germline V gene (reference sequence). The ends lost 4 bases at V and 6 bases at J; junction bases unmatched: 9.

This chain joins TRBV6-6 and TRBJ1-4; no clear D gene. The V gene's germline CDR1 is MNHNY and CDR2 SVGAGI (reference sequence). The CDR3 runs to 15 residues. The V gene lost 2 bases and the J gene lost 0 bases, with 7 bases spanning the gap. The CDR3 loop reads CASSYLGATNEKLFF. The CDR3 DNA is TGTGCCAGCAGTTACCTGGGTGCAACTAATGAAAAACTGTTTTTT.

The chain combines TRBV3-1 (or the pseudogene TRBV3-2) with TRBJ1-5; D perhaps matches TRBD1 (5 bases). V was shortened by 3 bases and J by 6 bases, with 12 bases between the two germline ends. CDR1 is LGHDT, CDR2 YNNKEL, per germline (reference sequence). There are 14 residues in the CDR3. As DNA, the CDR3 is TGTGCCAGCAGCCAGTCAGGGCCCGGTCAGCCCCAGCATTTT. Protein: CASSQSGPGQPQHF.

The J gene is TRBJ1-1, the V gene TRBV6-2 or TRBV6-3; TRBD1 matches at 12 bases. The CDR3 is 18 amino acids. CDR1 and CDR2 from the germline V gene are MNHEY and SVGEGT. After removal of 5 bases from V and 4 bases from J, the junction contained 14 bases not matched to a gene. CDR3 amino acids: CASSPWRDRGLQGTEAFF. In DNA, the CDR3 is TGTGCCAGCAGTCCGTGGCGGGACAGGGGGCTTCAGGGCACTGAAGCTTTCTTT.

This chain connects TRBV29-1 to TRBJ2-3, with TRBD2 identical over 14 bases. CDR1 SQVTM and CDR2 ANQGSEA come from the germline V gene. The CDR3 sequence is 15 residues long. Trimming cost V 5 bases and J 5 bases; bases outside gene matches: 6. The CDR3, as DNA: TGCAGCGTTCTAAGACTAGCGGGAGGGGGAGATACGCAGTATTTT. Amino acids: CSVLRLAGGGDTQYF.

V is TRBV1 and J is TRBJ1-5. TRBV1 has pseudogene status. The CDR3 is 14 amino acids. For the CDR3, the DNA is TGCACCAGCAGCTCCCACAGAGGGGATCAGCCCCAGCATTTT. Translating it yields CTSSSHRGDQPQHF.

V gene TRBV27 combines with J gene TRBJ2-2; D possibly corresponds to TRBD2 (7 bases). Per germline, CDR1 MNHEY and CDR2 SMNVEV (reference sequence). V was pared by 0 bases and J by 5 bases, with 13 bases between. The CDR3 contains 16 residues. CDR3 bases: TGTGCCAGCAGTTTATCGGCCGGGGGGCAGACCGGGGAGCTGTTTTTT. Translating it yields CASSLSAGGQTGELFF.

The chain couples TRBV28 to TRBJ2-2, with D unclear. V was clipped by 7 bases and J by 3 bases, with 12 bases between them. CDR1 is MDHEN, CDR2 SYDVKM, per germline. The CDR3 sequence is 14 residues long. The CDR3: CASTVGGYTGELFF. The CDR3 nucleotides are TGTGCCAGCACGGTTGGCGGTTACACCGGGGAGCTGTTTTTT.

The gene calls are TRBV7-2 and TRBJ2-4; 7 nucleotides align to TRBD1. CDR1 and CDR2 (germline): SGHTA, FQGNSA. With V trimmed by 0 bases and J by 0 bases, 8 bases remained unmatched. This CDR3 region has 18 residues. The CDR3 region is CASSLAGPDRLAKNIQYF. CDR3 coding DNA: TGTGCCAGCAGCTTAGCGGGTCCGGACAGGCTAGCCAAAAACATTCAGTACTTC.

The chain employs TRBV24-1 and TRBJ1-2; D is ambiguous. V lost 3 bases and J 4 bases, leaving 11 bases between the germline ends. Germline CDR1 reads KGHDR; CDR2 reads SFDVKD. CDR3 length: 14 amino acids. For the CDR3, the DNA is TGTGCCACCAGTGATAGTAAACTTAGCTATGGCTACACCTTC. This encodes CATSDSKLSYGYTF.

J is TRBJ2-7 and V is TRBV19; D ambiguous. The CDR3 is made up of 15 amino acids. V was shortened by 2 bases and J by 6 bases, with 17 bases between the two germline ends. In germline, CDR1 is LNHDA, CDR2 SQIVND (reference sequence). CDR3 in amino acids: CASSIRLAGSSEQYF. Here the CDR3 DNA reads TGTGCCAGTAGTATAAGGTTGGCAGGCAGCTCCGAGCAGTACTTC.

The rearrangement links TRBV29-1 to TRBJ1-1, with a possible D match to TRBD1 (5 bases). Trimming took 5 bases from V and 1 from J, leaving 11 bases between them. CDR1 is SQVTM and CDR2 is ANQGSEA in the germline V gene. CDR3 length equals 13 residues. CDR3 in DNA: TGCAGCGTTTCGGGACGGTGGAACACTGAAGCTTTCTTT. Its translation: CSVSGRWNTEAFF.

The chain is built from TRBV19 and TRBJ2-7; 10 bases fit TRBD2. CDR3 length: 14 amino acids. The ends lost 4 bases at V and 6 bases at J; junction bases unmatched: 6. The germline CDR1 and CDR2 sequences are LNHDA and SQIVND (reference sequence). The CDR3, as DNA: TGTGCCAGTAGTAGGGCTAGCGGGAGCGGCGAGCAGTACTTC. It translates to CASSRASGSGEQYF.

This chain uses TRBV7-3 with TRBJ2-7; D not resolved. The germline gives CDR1 SGHTA, CDR2 FQGTGA. This CDR3 has 13 amino acids. The V gene lost 0 bases and the J gene lost 5 bases, with 8 bases spanning the gap. Here the CDR3 reads CASSLTGQDEQYF. In DNA, the CDR3 is TGTGCCAGCAGCTTAACAGGCCAGGACGAGCAGTACTTC.

CDR3 coding DNA: TGTGCCAGCAGCCAGGGGGCGGGATTCGCCGGTGAGCAGTTCTTC. Amino acid sequence: CASSQGAGFAGEQFF. This sequence joins TRBV7-3 and TRBJ2-1, with 8 bases that match TRBD1. With V trimmed by 5 bases and J by 9 bases, 12 bases remained unmatched. Germline CDR1 SGHTA, CDR2 FQGTGA. The CDR3 extends over 15 amino acids.